The 9 T cell receptor beta chains below were found in one sample sequenced in a study of OX40 agonist ivuxolimab in advanced cancers. Data came from immunoSEQ multiplex PCR; TCRdb stores just in-frame clones and leaves some out. This repertoire shows about 20,000 clones, 80% to 95% found once; its top ten account for 50% to 60%. The material sequenced was CD4+ or CD8+ T cells sorted from blood, taken in a trial of the OX40 agonist ivuxolimab. The receptors originated from an adult with an advanced solid tumor such as melanoma, head and neck, liver or kidney cancer.

The V call is TRBV6-6, the J call TRBJ2-5; the match to TRBD1 covers 8 bases. Germline values: CDR1 MNHNY, CDR2 SVGAGI (reference sequence). CDR3 length: 13 residues. The V segment lost 8 bases and the J segment 4 bases; nucleotides outside the gene matches: 6. DNA for the CDR3: TGTGCCAGCGCAGGCCAGGGGGCAGAGACCCAGTACTTC. This translates into CASAGQGAETQYF.

The V and J genes are TRBV2 and TRBJ1-2, with D tentatively TRBD1 (6 bases). Germline assignment: CDR1 SNHLY and CDR2 FYNNEI. This CDR3 region has 14 residues. With 3 bases removed from V and 6 bases from J, the gap between germline ends came to 14 bases. The CDR3 DNA is TGTGCCAGCAGTGACAGGGGCTATTTGAATGGCTACACCTTC. This sequence encodes CASSDRGYLNGYTF.

V usage is TRBV7-6 and J usage is TRBJ1-1; 10 nucleotides match TRBD1. V shed 5 bases, J shed 0 bases, and the junction held 3 bases outside the gene matches. The CDR3 is made up of 15 amino acids. The germline gives CDR1 SGHVS, CDR2 FNYEAQ. CDR3 nucleotides: TGTGCCAGCAGCCAGGGACAGGGGATGAACACTGAAGCTTTCTTT. Its translation is CASSQGQGMNTEAFF.

This sequence joins TRBV30 and TRBJ1-2, with 8 bases fitting TRBD1. The V gene end was trimmed by 1 base and the J gene end by 7 bases; junction bases not matched to a gene: 8. The CDR3 runs 14 residues. Per the germline V gene, CDR1 is GTSNPN and CDR2 is SVGIG (reference sequence). CDR3 DNA sequence: TGTGCCTGGAGTGAGGCAGGGGGCTCGAGTGGCTACACCTTC. Protein sequence: CAWSEAGGSSGYTF.

This chain connects TRBV7-9 to TRBJ1-2; 9 nucleotides line up with TRBD1. The V segment lost 6 bases and the J segment 4 bases; nucleotides outside the gene matches: 6. The CDR3 spans 14 residues. Germline CDR1 and CDR2: SEHNR and FQNEAQ (reference sequence). CDR3 in amino acids: CASSSRDRAYGYTF. The DNA of the CDR3 is TGTGCCAGCAGTTCTCGGGACAGGGCCTATGGCTACACCTTC.

The rearrangement uses TRBV6-6 and TRBJ2-3; the D gene could be TRBD1 or TRBD2 (5 bases each). The V and J ends lost 6 bases and 2 bases respectively, with 15 bases between them. Germline V CDR1 and CDR2: MNHNY, SVGAGI (reference sequence). This CDR3 has 15 amino acids. The DNA for the CDR3 is TGTGCCAGCAGCTACCTCGGGACCTACACAGATACGCAGTATTTT. This codes for CASSYLGTYTDTQYF.

This chain joins TRBV6-1 and TRBJ2-7; D remains unclear. Germline CDR1 MNHNS, CDR2 SASEGT. Trimming removed 3 bases from V and 3 bases from J, with 9 bases in between. CDR3 size: 13 residues. Here the CDR3 reads CASSEALVYEQYF. In DNA, the CDR3 is TGTGCCAGCAGTGAGGCCCTCGTCTACGAGCAGTACTTC.

This clone was detected a few times. The chain is built from TRBV11-2 and TRBJ2-5; weak D call: TRBD1 (5 bases). The CDR3 length is 13 residues. Germline V gene lookup returns CDR1 SGHAT and CDR2 FQNNGV. Trimming left V 2 bases short and J 5 bases short, with 9 bases between. The CDR3 nucleotides read TGTGCCAGCAGCTTATGGGGCTCCGAGACCCAGTACTTC. Protein: CASSLWGSETQYF.

The chain employs TRBV7-9 and TRBJ2-7; TRBD2 agrees at 10 bases. Germline CDR1 and CDR2: SEHNR and FQNEAQ (reference sequence). The CDR3 is 15 residues long. V lost 3 bases and J lost 0; bases outside the gene matches: 2. CDR3 protein: CASSFRLAGSYEQYF. DNA of the CDR3: TGTGCCAGCAGCTTCAGACTAGCGGGCTCCTACGAGCAGTACTTC.